This T cell receptor (beta chain) was sequenced in a study of T cells in localized non-small cell lung cancer. Notes on the study in general: In adjacent lung, a median roughly 60 of the top 100 tumor clones were found.

Sequenced by immunoSEQ multiplex PCR; TCRdb stores in-frame clones only, minus some. The sample yields approximately 52,000 clones, about nine tenths seen once. Germline-derived CDR1 and CDR2 are SGHKS and YYEKEE (reference sequence). The V end was cut by 0 bases, the J end by 4 bases, with 10 bases between. The CDR3 length is 14 residues. This clone is a singleton in its sample. Its matching antigen is unknown. The V gene is TRBV5-5, the J gene TRBJ1-2; D might be TRBD1 (5 bases). Source: peripheral blood, taken before any cancer treatment. The TCR sequence derives from a male donor older than 55 with stage III squamous cell lung carcinoma. In nucleotides, the CDR3 is TGTGCCAGCAGCTTGGGAAGGGGAGGCTATGGCTACACCTTC. This codes for CASSLGRGGYGYTF.